Sequencing of this T cell receptor (beta chain) was carried out in a study of human T cells and chemical hapten exposure. In the authors' workflow: A typical sample had 95,638 TCRs, with about 23,224 to 690,600 overall. TCRdb analysed the RACE reads with MiXCR anew, one entry per CDR3 protein. The V and J calls and clone size are TCRdb's, not the authors'. The table records around 300,000 distinct CDR3 sequences, 5% to 6.5% of them present only once. The table lists this clonotype with a few counts. Trimming at V came to 6 bases and at J to 3 bases, leaving 7 bases not matched to a gene. The CDR3 contains 14 residues. The V gene's germline CDR1 is LNHDA and CDR2 SQIVND (reference sequence). Stated time point: pre-sensitization, week 0. Sample treatment: therapeutic diphenylcyclopropenone sensitization with weekly scalp DPC. The study enrolled 18 to 70-year-old alopecia patients suitable for DPC.

The sequencing here drew on whole blood, taken in connection with sensitization to the hapten diphenylcyclopropenone (DPC). This receptor was taken from a woman aged 18-29 years with alopecia areata. Some clones in this sample may be carry-over from other donors' samples. The chain joins TRBV19 to TRBJ2-5; TRBD1 matches at 7 bases. In DNA, the CDR3 is TGTGCCAGTAGCAGGGGGACACTCGAAGAGACCCAGTACTTC. Amino acid sequence: CASSRGTLEETQYF.